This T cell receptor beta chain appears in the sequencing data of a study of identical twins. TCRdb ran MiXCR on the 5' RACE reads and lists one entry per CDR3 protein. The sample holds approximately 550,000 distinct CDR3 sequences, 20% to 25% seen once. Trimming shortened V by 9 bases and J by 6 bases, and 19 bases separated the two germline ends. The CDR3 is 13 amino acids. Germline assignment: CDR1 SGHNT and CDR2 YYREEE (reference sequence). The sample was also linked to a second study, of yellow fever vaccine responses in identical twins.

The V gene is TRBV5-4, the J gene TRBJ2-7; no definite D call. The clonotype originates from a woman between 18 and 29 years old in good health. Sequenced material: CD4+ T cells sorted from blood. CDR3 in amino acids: CATKDRTALEQYF. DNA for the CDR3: TGTGCCACCAAAGACCGGACGGCCCTCGAGCAGTACTTC.